This T cell receptor beta chain appears in the sequencing data of a study of early T cells in non-severe SARS-CoV-2 infection. TCRdb reprocessed the 5' RACE reads via MiXCR and lists one record per CDR3 protein. The repertoire holds approximately 56,000 distinct CDR3 sequences, with around 16% as singletons. There are a few counts of this clonotype. The source of this sequence is an adult who was a healthcare worker with PCR-confirmed SARS-CoV-2 infection or an uninfected control (not recorded which). This specimen was whole blood, taken at baseline.

The DNA of the CDR3 is TGTGCCAGCAGCTTAGCGGAACGGGGTGGTGAGCAGTTCTTC. Its protein is CASSLAERGGEQFF. V is TRBV7-2 and J is TRBJ2-1, with D possibly TRBD2 on 5 matching bases. CDR3 length: 14 residues. CDR1 is SGHTA, CDR2 FQGNSA, per germline. V shed 0 bases and J shed 9 bases, with 12 bases lying between them.